This TCR beta chain stems from a study of blood T cell repertoires in COVID-19. Study information: Sample material is recorded as cDNA or gDNA derived from T cells, B-cell-depleted T cells, or PBMCs.

Original handling: For nucleated cells, counts were estimated from reference gene primer amplification. Some clones are missing from TCRdb's copy, which holds only in-frame ones; the method was immunoSEQ multiplex PCR. V and J calls and clone size are given by that table; D and trimming were obtained from the DNA. Counted here are some 120,000 clones, 80% to 85% occurring once; the ten biggest clones make up 7.9%. The CDR3 covers 17 residues. The chain recombines TRBV21-1 with TRBJ2-3; the table's D call of TRBD2 was not tested on the DNA. TRBV21-1 constitutes a pseudogene. Input material: peripheral blood. The receptor's source is a man between 65 and 85 years old with acute or convalescent COVID-19. CDR3 protein: CASSKYRLAHSTDTQYF. CDR3 coding DNA: TGTGCCAGCAGCAAATATCGGCTAGCGCATAGCACAGATACGCAGTATTTT.